A selection of T cell receptor beta chains follows, all from one sample in a study of cytomegalovirus exposure and HLA in healthy donors. Method: immunoSEQ multiplex PCR; TCRdb's copy keeps in-frame clones and lacks some. The table includes about 170,000 clones, 73% detected once. Sample: PBMCs. These receptors were obtained from a woman between 18 and 29 years old in good health and CMV-seropositive. Each CDR3 is given with its conserved first and last residue. D genes are given only for firm matches. Only some rows state a clone size, as once, few, many or a class for expanded clones.

j_gene | abundance | d_gene | v_gene | CDR3nt | CDR3aa
TRBJ1-1 | few | - | TRBV18 | TGTGCCAGCTCAACAACCATCACAGCAAACCCAAACACTGAAGCTTTCTTT | CASSTTITANPNTEAFF
TRBJ1-1 | - | TRBD1 | TRBV6-6 | TGTGCCAGCCGCCGGGACAGCTGGAACACTGAAGCTTTCTTT | CASRRDSWNTEAFF
TRBJ2-3 | few | TRBD2 | TRBV18 | TGTGCCAGCTCACCGAAATACGGGGGGGTCACAGATACGCAGTATTTT | CASSPKYGGVTDTQYF
TRBJ2-2 | - | TRBD2 | TRBV9 | TGTGCCAGCAACACGGGGGGGGGAGGGGAGCTGTTTTTT | CASNTGGGGELFF
TRBJ1-1 | - | - | TRBV5-1 | TGCGCCAGCAGCCCCGGATGGGGTCGGGATGCGACTGAAGCTTTCTTT | CASSPGWGRDATEAFF
TRBJ2-1 | - | TRBD2 | TRBV10-3 | TGTGCCGTTAGCGGGGATAGCTCCTACAATGAGCAGTTCTTC | CAVSGDSSYNEQFF
TRBJ2-1 | few | TRBD2 | TRBV5-5 | TGTGCCAGCAGCTTCCTCCCGGGGCTAGCGGAGTCCTACAATGAGCAGTTCTTC | CASSFLPGLAESYNEQFF
TRBJ1-2 | - | TRBD1 | TRBV6-1 | TGTGCCAGCAGTGTGCCGGGACAGGGAGATCAGTATGGCTACACCTTC | CASSVPGQGDQYGYTF
TRBJ1-3 | - | TRBD1 | TRBV7-9 | TGTGCCAGCAGCGGAGAAGGGACAGCCGGAAACACCATATATTTT | CASSGEGTAGNTIYF
TRBJ1-1 | - | TRBD1 | TRBV7-2 | TGTGCCAGCAGCTCGGACAGGGGACGAACTGAAGCTTTCTTT | CASSSDRGRTEAFF
TRBJ2-7 | - | TRBD2 | TRBV4-3 | TGCGCCAGCAGCCGAAGGACTAGCGCGTCCTACGAGCAGTACTTC | CASSRRTSASYEQYF
TRBJ2-3 | - | TRBD1 | TRBV27 | TGTGCCAGCAGTTTATCCCGGCCAGACAGGGGGTCTATGTATACGCAGTATTTT | CASSLSRPDRGSMYTQYF
TRBJ1-1 | few | TRBD1 | TRBV5-1 | TGCGCCAGCAGCCCACGAACAGGGGGCGAAGGGCCAGCTTTCTTT | CASSPRTGGEGPAFF
TRBJ2-7 | - | TRBD1 | TRBV10-3 | TGTGCCATCAGAGAGCCGGGACAGGGGACCCCCTACGAGCAGTACTTC | CAIREPGQGTPYEQYF
TRBJ1-1 | - | - | TRBV6-1 | TGTGCCAGCAGTGAACGGGGGAACACTGAAGCTTTCTTT | CASSERGNTEAFF
TRBJ1-1 | - | - | TRBV6-4 | TGTGCCAGCAGTGTTTACCACGGAGGCACTGAAGCTTTCTTT | CASSVYHGGTEAFF
TRBJ2-7 | - | TRBD1 | TRBV19 | TGTGCCAGTAGTACCCCGGGACAGTCCTACGAGCAGTACTTC | CASSTPGQSYEQYF
TRBJ1-6 | - | - | TRBV5-1 | TGCGCCAGCAGCTCACAGCCAGCAGGCCCCCTCCACTTT | CASSSQPAGPLHF
TRBJ1-2 | few | TRBD1 | TRBV7-9 | TGTGCCAGCAGCTTACGGGACAGAGACCCTAACTATGGCTACACCTTC | CASSLRDRDPNYGYTF
TRBJ2-1 | - | TRBD2 | TRBV10-3 | TGTGCCATCAGGCTGAGCGGGGGGGCGTCGAATGAGCAGTTCTTC | CAIRLSGGASNEQFF
TRBJ1-1 | once | - | TRBV19 | TGTGCCAGTAGTATCGTACAGGGCGTGAACACTGAAGCTTTCTTT | CASSIVQGVNTEAFF
TRBJ2-5 | once | - | TRBV14 | TGTGCCAGCAGCCAGCGGGTACAAGAGACCCAGTACTTC | CASSQRVQETQYF
TRBJ2-2 | - | - | TRBV5-8 | TGTGCCAGCAGCCAACGACTAGTCAACACCGGGGAGCTGTTTTTT | CASSQRLVNTGELFF
TRBJ2-3 | - | - | TRBV4-1 | TGCGCCAGCAGCGAAACGTTGGAGGGCCCTAGCACAGATACGCAGTATTTT | CASSETLEGPSTDTQYF
TRBJ2-5 | - | - | TRBV4-3 | TGCGCCAGCAGCCTAACCGTAAGCGGAGAAGAAGAGACCCAGTACTTC | CASSLTVSGEEETQYF
TRBJ2-1 | few | TRBD2 | TRBV5-1 | TGCGCCAGCAGCTTGGGTGGTAGCGGGGGGGCCGTTGAGCAGTTCTTC | CASSLGGSGGAVEQFF
TRBJ2-7 | - | TRBD2 | TRBV28 | TGTGCCAGCAGTTTATACACTAGCGGGGAGTTACAGTACTTC | CASSLYTSGELQYF